This is a list of T cell receptor beta chains from one sample in a study of CXCR3-negative and CXCR3-positive naive CD8 T cells. No DNA is given; TCRdb re-called the 5' RACE reads and lists each CDR3 protein once. In total, the table holds about 6,700 distinct CDR3 sequences. Sequencing was carried out using naive CXCR3+ CD8+ T cells from blood. The receptors come from a human donor in good health. Some clones in this sample may be carry-over from other donors' samples. CDR3s include the opening cysteine and the closing phenylalanine or tryptophan. Not all rows give a size; the values are once, few, many and, for expanded clones, a class.

j_gene	v_gene	abundance	CDR3aa
TRBJ2-7	TRBV20-1	medium-sized	CSARDVGPLAGGLYEQYF
TRBJ2-5	TRBV29-1	medium-sized	CSVEWGRPQETQYF
TRBJ2-6	TRBV2	medium-sized	CASSAPFLTGGGSGANVLTF
TRBJ2-1	TRBV2	medium-sized	CASSGTGFGNEQFF
TRBJ2-7	TRBV2	.	CASSLTSGASYEQYF
TRBJ2-1	TRBV29-1	medium-sized	CSVEGGAYNEQFF
TRBJ2-1	TRBV28	.	CASSFVREVNEQFF
TRBJ1-2	TRBV12-3/TRBV12-4	medium-sized	CASSQTLNYGYTF
TRBJ1-1	TRBV11-3	.	CASSPFEPDRGYTEAFF
TRBJ2-7	TRBV12-3/TRBV12-4	medium-sized	CASRYSGHTYEQYF
TRBJ1-5	TRBV15	.	CATSRSSNQPQHF
TRBJ2-7	TRBV28	.	CASNRAGGPEQYF
TRBJ2-7	TRBV4-3	.	CASSQDSVSGGEQYF
TRBJ2-3	TRBV11-2	.	CASIDPGTADTQYF
TRBJ2-1	TRBV29-1	.	CSETGGRSYNEQFF
TRBJ2-7	TRBV7-6	medium-sized	CASSLRGDIDEQYF
TRBJ1-2	TRBV29-1	.	CSVATGQGNYGYTF
TRBJ2-2	TRBV18	medium-sized	CASSPPVDTGELFF
TRBJ2-7	TRBV7-3	.	CASSLGPGQGTYEQYF
TRBJ2-7	TRBV7-2	medium-sized	CASSFYTTYEQYF
TRBJ1-2	TRBV4-1	.	CASSQDPGLYGYTF
TRBJ2-1	TRBV5-5	.	CASSLFEPGSLGLNEQFF
TRBJ2-3	TRBV20-1	medium-sized	CSARDGGKQGSTDTQYF
TRBJ1-5	TRBV19	.	CASRTARENQPQHF
TRBJ2-7	TRBV28	.	CASSAIQGGTYEQYF
TRBJ2-2	TRBV5-8	.	CASSDRTGSTGELFF
TRBJ2-1	TRBV12-3/TRBV12-4	.	CASSQAPGTSGGGEQFF
TRBJ2-1	TRBV20-1	medium-sized	CSARPRISYNEQFF
TRBJ2-7	TRBV5-1	.	CASSGTAPYEQYF
TRBJ2-7	TRBV29-1	medium-sized	CSVGQGAIYEQYF
TRBJ1-1	TRBV5-6	.	CASSQQGWTEAFF
TRBJ2-6	TRBV29-1	.	CSVLTPPGGSGANVLTF
TRBJ2-6	TRBV9	.	CASSVRDRVTGANVLTF
TRBJ2-3	TRBV4-1	.	CAREVDRGTDTQYF
TRBJ1-6	TRBV3-1	.	CASSQAIRGLSNSPLHF
TRBJ1-5	TRBV6-2/TRBV6-3	.	CASSQWDWNQPQHF
TRBJ1-4	TRBV11-2	.	CASSTRTGGDEKLFF
TRBJ1-1	TRBV7-6	.	CASSSEWNTEAFF
TRBJ1-1	TRBV4-2	medium-sized	CASSYDSANTEAFF
TRBJ2-1	TRBV9	medium-sized	CASSVGGRAFEQFF
TRBJ2-1	TRBV5-1	.	CASSSGLAGDGYNEQFF
TRBJ1-2	TRBV29-1	.	CSLREGFGYTF
TRBJ2-7	TRBV25-1	medium-sized	CATSVGGYEQYF
TRBJ2-6	TRBV27	medium-sized	CASSLKYRGSGANVLTF
TRBJ2-2	TRBV7-9	medium-sized	CASRSEGFTGELFF
TRBJ2-5	TRBV7-9	.	CASSLAREPQETQYF
TRBJ2-1	TRBV29-1	medium-sized	CSVVGTNSYNEQFF
TRBJ2-7	TRBV12-3/TRBV12-4	.	CASSSRDSGSSYEQYF
TRBJ1-6	TRBV28	medium-sized	CASSSPGKIVGSPLHF
TRBJ1-5	TRBV6-2/TRBV6-3	.	CASSYRGTPNQPQHF
TRBJ2-1	TRBV14	medium-sized	CASSQVSGEGMNEQFF
TRBJ2-7	TRBV6-2/TRBV6-3	medium-sized	CASSYLELPSYEQYF
TRBJ1-2	TRBV29-1	.	CSVDEGALGYAF
TRBJ2-6	TRBV10-3	medium-sized	CATPDRQSSGANVLTF
TRBJ2-5	TRBV12-3/TRBV12-4	medium-sized	CASSLQGAETQYF
TRBJ2-1	TRBV7-9	medium-sized	CASRTYNEQFF
TRBJ2-1	TRBV2	medium-sized	CASRDGTAAVYNEQFF
TRBJ1-1	TRBV2	medium-sized	CASSEARGSLNAFF
TRBJ1-4	TRBV29-1	medium-sized	CSVEDPAGRGVEKLFF
TRBJ2-7	TRBV29-1	medium-sized	CSVDGTRLGEQYF